Presented here are 17 T cell receptor beta chains from one specimen sequenced in a study of OX40 agonist ivuxolimab in advanced cancers. Only in-frame clones appear in the TCRdb table, and some are missing; sequencing was by immunoSEQ multiplex PCR. The repertoire holds over 70,000 clones, with about 87% as singletons. The material sequenced was CD4+ or CD8+ T cells sorted from blood, taken in a trial of the OX40 agonist ivuxolimab. The receptors shown here come from an adult with an advanced solid tumor such as melanoma, head and neck, liver or kidney cancer.

The rearrangement uses TRBV29-1 and TRBJ2-2, with 7 bases fitting TRBD2. The CDR3 has 15 residues. Germline values: CDR1 SQVTM, CDR2 ANQGSEA. The J segment lost 5 bases and the V segment lost 1 base, leaving 7 bases of the junction unmatched. The CDR3 here is CSVEGSSGQTGELFF. The DNA of the CDR3 is TGCAGCGTTGAAGGGTCTAGCGGCCAGACCGGGGAGCTGTTTTTT.

In its sample, this clone was seen once. The CDR3 here is CASSPRDSSSFWETQYF. The CDR3 region has the DNA TGCGCCAGCAGCCCTCGGGACAGTTCGTCTTTCTGGGAGACCCAGTACTTC. The rearrangement uses TRBV5-1 and TRBJ2-5; 7 nucleotides align to TRBD1. This CDR3 comprises 17 residues. The V segment lost 4 bases and the J segment 5 bases; nucleotides outside the gene matches: 17. CDR1 and CDR2 (germline): SGHRS, YFSETQ.

The chain employs TRBV2 and TRBJ2-7, with 11 bases aligning to TRBD2. Trimming at V came to 5 bases and at J to 4 bases, leaving 7 bases not matched to a gene. The germline V gene has CDR1 SNHLY and CDR2 FYNNEI. The CDR3 loop spans 15 amino acids. The CDR3: CASSSGTSGTYEQYF. CDR3 bases: TGTGCCAGCAGTTCCGGGACTAGCGGAACTTACGAGCAGTACTTC.

Here the CDR3 reads CSGRAGETYEQYF. CDR3 coding DNA: TGCAGCGGTAGAGCGGGAGAAACCTACGAGCAGTACTTC. The chain combines TRBV29-1 with TRBJ2-7, with 8 bases fitting TRBD2. Losses at the gene ends were 7 bases for V and 2 bases for J; bases not matched to a gene: 7. This CDR3 has 13 residues. From germline, CDR1 is SQVTM and CDR2 ANQGSEA.

This chain links TRBV27 with TRBJ2-7; D unresolved. The ends were cut back, 5 bases at V and 3 bases at J, with 8 bases in the middle. The CDR3 covers 12 residues. The germline V gene has CDR1 MNHEY and CDR2 SMNVEV (reference sequence). The CDR3 DNA sequence: TGTGCCAGCAGTGAGCGCAACTACGAGCAGTACTTC. It specifies CASSERNYEQYF.

The J gene is TRBJ2-3, the V gene TRBV28, with 12 bases that match TRBD2. The CDR3 loop spans 16 amino acids. CDR1 and CDR2 (germline): MDHEN, SYDVKM. Losses at the gene ends were 4 bases for V and 5 bases for J; bases not matched to a gene: 7. CDR3 amino acids: CASSYGLAGGLDTQYF. For the CDR3, the DNA is TGTGCCAGCAGTTATGGGCTAGCGGGAGGGTTAGATACGCAGTATTTT.

The rearrangement joins TRBV4-2 to TRBJ2-5, with 10 nucleotides matching TRBD1. Germline assignment: CDR1 LGHNA and CDR2 YNFKEQ. The CDR3 sequence is 16 residues long. J was trimmed by 4 bases and V by 3 bases; bases with no gene match: 8. In DNA, the CDR3 is TGTGCCAGCAGCCACCGGGACAGGGGAGTGAGAGAGACCCAGTACTTC. Translating it yields CASSHRDRGVRETQYF.

This chain connects TRBV6-5 to TRBJ2-5, with D unresolved. The germline V gene encodes CDR1 MNHEY and CDR2 SVGAGI. The CDR3 covers 16 residues. V lost 0 bases and J 0 bases, leaving 11 bases between the germline ends. The chain's CDR3 is CASSYSVPSYQETQYF. For the CDR3, the DNA is TGTGCCAGCAGTTACTCGGTTCCTTCTTACCAAGAGACCCAGTACTTC.

The chain is built from TRBV9 and TRBJ2-3, with D perhaps matching TRBD2 (5 bases). V was trimmed by 0 bases and J by 2 bases, leaving 13 bases between them. Germline values: CDR1 SGDLS, CDR2 YYNGEE. The CDR3 length is 16 residues. This chain's CDR3 is CASSVGAASLTDTQYF. In DNA, the CDR3 is TGTGCCAGCAGCGTAGGCGCGGCTAGCCTCACAGATACGCAGTATTTT.

As DNA, the CDR3 is TGTGCCAGTAGTATAGATCCTCAGGGCCAGCCCCAGCATTTT. This translates into CASSIDPQGQPQHF. The chain uses TRBV19 and TRBJ1-5, with TRBD1 as a possible D gene (5 bases). CDR3 length: 14 amino acids. V was clipped by 0 bases and J by 7 bases, with 10 bases between them. Germline lookup yields CDR1 LNHDA and CDR2 SQIVND (reference sequence).

V is TRBV19 and J is TRBJ2-7; the match to TRBD1 covers 10 bases. J gave up 0 bases and V 5 bases, and 1 base lay outside the gene matches. Looked up from germline, CDR1 is LNHDA and CDR2 is SQIVND (reference sequence). This CDR3 has 14 residues. The CDR3 coding sequence is TGTGCCAGTAGTTGGACAGGGGGCTCCTACGAGCAGTACTTC. Residues: CASSWTGGSYEQYF.

The chain couples TRBV5-1 to TRBJ2-5; D not resolved. Germline lookup yields CDR1 SGHRS and CDR2 YFSETQ. V gave up 1 base and J gave up 4 bases, with 8 bases separating them. This CDR3 comprises 13 residues. The CDR3, as DNA: TGCGCCAGCAGCTTGTCCGGCCCAGAGACCCAGTACTTC. This codes for CASSLSGPETQYF.

V is TRBV2 and J is TRBJ2-5; possible D gene TRBD2, 5 bases. CDR1 is SNHLY and CDR2 is FYNNEI in the germline V gene. Deletions cut 8 bases from V and 1 base from J, with 11 bases between. This CDR3 has 13 amino acids. The CDR3 DNA is TGTGCCAGCCCTGGACTCCTCCAAGAGACCCAGTACTTC. It translates to CASPGLLQETQYF.

The chain uses TRBV2 and TRBJ1-3; no clear D. The V gene's germline CDR1 is SNHLY and CDR2 FYNNEI. The CDR3 loop spans 10 amino acids. The germline V and J ends were trimmed by 10 bases and 6 bases, with 7 bases remaining between them. The CDR3 region has the DNA TGTGCCACTCGAGTAAACACCATATATTTT. It yields the protein CATRVNTIYF.

The rearrangement joins TRBV6-5 to TRBJ1-2, with unresolved D. Trimming removed 10 bases from V and 5 bases from J, with 20 bases in between. This CDR3 contains 14 residues. Germline CDR1 is MNHEY and CDR2 is SVGAGI. CDR3 in amino acids: CATTQTGLTYGYTF. In DNA, the CDR3 is TGTGCCACGACTCAAACGGGCCTCACGTATGGCTACACCTTC.

The chain couples TRBV29-1 to TRBJ2-2; no reliable D call. Germline V lookup: CDR1 SQVTM, CDR2 ANQGSEA. The CDR3 contains 12 residues. Trimming left V 5 bases short and J 4 bases short, with 8 bases between. The CDR3 DNA reads as TGCAGCGTTTATTTGGCCACCGGGGAGCTGTTTTTT. Protein product: CSVYLATGELFF.

The chain carries TRBV6-6 and TRBJ2-7; 12 bases match TRBD2. CDR1 and CDR2 (germline): MNHNY, SVGAGI (reference sequence). CDR3 length: 14 amino acids. Losses at the gene ends were 6 bases for V and 3 bases for J; bases not matched to a gene: 3. CDR3 sequence reads: CASRLAGGFYEQYF. CDR3 coding DNA: TGTGCCAGCAGACTAGCGGGAGGTTTCTACGAGCAGTACTTC.